Shown below are 16 T cell receptor beta chains from a single sample sequenced in a study of blood T cell repertoires in COVID-19. Sequencing was performed with immunoSEQ multiplex PCR; in TCRdb, only in-frame clones are kept and a portion is missing. This table has approximately 250,000 clones, about 88% appearing once. The sequenced sample consisted of peripheral blood. The origin of the receptors is a man in his forties with acute or convalescent COVID-19.

The gene calls are TRBV6-5 and TRBJ1-1; D might be TRBD1 (5 bases). The CDR3 is made up of 13 amino acids. With 5 bases removed from V and 7 bases from J, the gap between germline ends came to 14 bases. Per the germline V gene, CDR1 is MNHEY and CDR2 is SVGAGI. The CDR3 loop reads CASSRGRGGEAFF. CDR3 DNA: TGTGCCAGCAGTCGCGGACGGGGGGGTGAAGCTTTCTTT.

CDR3: CAISALRTADYGYTF. As DNA, the CDR3 is TGTGCCATCAGTGCGCTTCGGACAGCCGACTATGGCTACACCTTC. The chain joins TRBV10-3 to TRBJ1-2, with D possibly being TRBD1 (6 bases). V shed 4 bases and J shed 3 bases, with 15 bases lying between them. CDR1 is ENHRY, CDR2 SYGVKD, per germline. The CDR3 extends over 15 amino acids.

The V call is TRBV13, the J call TRBJ1-2; D unresolved. The CDR3 has 13 residues. In germline, CDR1 is PRHDT, CDR2 FYEKMQ (reference sequence). V was cut by 0 bases and J by 4 bases, with 6 bases left in between. Here the CDR3 reads CASSLGKSYGYTF. CDR3 DNA: TGTGCCAGCAGCTTAGGCAAGAGCTATGGCTACACCTTC. Using reference TRBV13 and TRBJ1-2 for the parts outside the CDR3, the full variable domain is AAGVIQSPRHLIKEKRETATLKCYPIPRHDTVYWYQQGPGQDPQFLISFYEKMQSDKGSIPDRFSAQQFSDYHSELNMSSLELGDSALYFCASSLGKSYGYTFGSGTRLTVV.

The rearrangement joins TRBV9 to TRBJ1-5, with D possibly matching TRBD1 (6 bases). Per the germline V gene, CDR1 is SGDLS and CDR2 is YYNGEE. With 4 bases removed from V and 11 bases from J, the gap between germline ends came to 13 bases. This CDR3 spans 12 amino acids. In DNA, the CDR3 is TGTGCCAGCAGCACAGAGGGGGGGGCCCAGCATTTT. Protein: CASSTEGGAQHF.

The V call is TRBV30, the J call TRBJ1-2; D gene ambiguous. Trimming cost V 0 bases and J 0 bases, with 11 bases left between them. CDR3 size: 15 residues. The V gene's germline CDR1 is GTSNPN and CDR2 SVGIG (reference sequence). CDR3 DNA: TGTGCCTGGAGTGTACGCGGAATCGCTAACTATGGCTACACCTTC. Amino acids: CAWSVRGIANYGYTF.

The chain combines TRBV19 with TRBJ1-2, with D possibly TRBD1 on 5 matching bases. Germline CDR1 LNHDA, CDR2 SQIVND (reference sequence). The CDR3 contains 12 residues. The V end lost 8 bases, the J end lost 8 bases, and 15 bases lay between the germline ends. The CDR3 DNA reads TGTGCCAGTTTAAGGGACTCGGGAGGCTACACCTTC. Residues: CASLRDSGGYTF.

The chain combines TRBV12-3 or TRBV12-4 with TRBJ1-5; 7 nucleotides match TRBD1. This CDR3 is 13 amino acids long. Trimming cost V 8 bases and J 4 bases; bases outside gene matches: 5. CDR3 protein: CASAGQDNQPQHF. DNA for the CDR3: TGTGCCAGCGCCGGACAGGATAATCAGCCCCAGCATTTT.

This clone is a singleton in its sample. V and J are TRBV3-1 (or the pseudogene TRBV3-2) and TRBJ1-3; D might be TRBD1 (5 bases). The germline V and J ends were trimmed by 3 bases and 2 bases, with 11 bases remaining between them. Germline V gives CDR1 LGHDT, CDR2 YNNKEL (reference sequence). This CDR3 has 15 residues. Here the CDR3 reads CASSQDGGAGNTIYF. CDR3 coding DNA: TGTGCCAGCAGCCAGGACGGGGGGGCTGGAAACACCATATATTTT.

V gene TRBV6-5 combines with J gene TRBJ1-5, with 9 bases identical to TRBD1. Germline CDR1 is MNHEY and CDR2 is SVGAGI. The junction had 3 bases not matched to a gene; V was cut back by 7 bases and J by 5 bases. CDR3 length: 13 amino acids. CDR3 residues: CASNRDRDQPQHF. Here the CDR3 DNA reads TGTGCCAGCAACAGGGACAGGGATCAGCCCCAGCATTTT.

This chain connects TRBV7-9 to TRBJ1-1; TRBD1 agrees at 8 bases. In germline, CDR1 is SEHNR, CDR2 FQNEAQ (reference sequence). The CDR3 is 16 residues long. The ends lost 2 bases at V and 8 bases at J; junction bases unmatched: 13. CDR3 DNA sequence: TGTGCCAGCAGCTTACTGACAGGGGATAAAGGGAGGGAAGCTTTCTTT. Translating gives CASSLLTGDKGREAFF.

This clone was recorded a few times. The V gene is TRBV28, the J gene TRBJ2-7, with a tentative D call TRBD1 (5 bases). V was cut by 3 bases and J by 4 bases, with 19 bases left in between. The V gene's germline CDR1 is MDHEN and CDR2 SYDVKM. There are 16 residues in the CDR3. The CDR3 loop is CASSLSRTRVEYEQYF. As DNA, the CDR3 is TGTGCCAGCAGTTTGTCCAGAACCAGGGTAGAGTACGAGCAGTACTTC.

The J gene is TRBJ2-2, the V gene TRBV7-8; TRBD1 matches 7 bases. V shed 6 bases, J shed 2 bases, and the junction held 3 bases outside the gene matches. In germline, CDR1 is SGHVS, CDR2 FQNEAQ. CDR3 length: 14 amino acids. This CDR3 is CASSGTANTGELFF. Here the CDR3 DNA reads TGTGCCAGCAGTGGGACAGCTAACACCGGGGAGCTGTTTTTT.

This rearrangement joins TRBV2 to TRBJ1-1, with a weak D call TRBD1 (6 bases). Trimming shortened V by 1 base and J by 6 bases, and 9 bases separated the two germline ends. Germline V CDR1 and CDR2: SNHLY, FYNNEI. CDR3 size: 13 residues. The chain's CDR3 is CASSEVAGAEAFF. In DNA form, the CDR3 reads TGTGCCAGCAGTGAAGTTGCAGGGGCTGAAGCTTTCTTT.

V is TRBV3-1 (or the pseudogene TRBV3-2) and J is TRBJ2-5, with TRBD1 as a possible D gene (5 bases). The V end lost 0 bases, the J end lost 1 base, and 18 bases lay between the germline ends. CDR1 and CDR2 (germline): LGHDT, YNNKEL (reference sequence). The CDR3 sequence is 18 residues long. The CDR3 loop is CASSQELMDTRFQETQYF. The DNA for the CDR3 is TGTGCCAGCAGCCAAGAGTTAATGGACACCCGTTTCCAAGAGACCCAGTACTTC.

Only one count was recorded for this clone. The J gene is TRBJ1-5, the V gene TRBV24-1; 7 bases map to TRBD1. Germline V lookup: CDR1 KGHDR, CDR2 SFDVKD. CDR3 length equals 18 residues. Trimming at V came to 1 base and at J to 1 base, leaving 9 bases not matched to a gene. The CDR3 DNA sequence: TGTGCCACCAGTGATTTAGCACAGGGGCCCTTGAGCAATCAGCCCCAGCATTTT. Translated, it gives CATSDLAQGPLSNQPQHF.

The chain links TRBV9 to TRBJ2-2; 7 bases are shared with TRBD2. V trimming: 4 bases; J trimming: 3 bases; junction bases outside the gene matches: 9. The V gene's germline CDR1 is SGDLS and CDR2 YYNGEE. The CDR3 spans 16 residues. In DNA, the CDR3 is TGTGCCAGCAGCCCCCCCAGCGGGATTGACACCGGGGAGCTGTTTTTT. The encoded protein is CASSPPSGIDTGELFF.